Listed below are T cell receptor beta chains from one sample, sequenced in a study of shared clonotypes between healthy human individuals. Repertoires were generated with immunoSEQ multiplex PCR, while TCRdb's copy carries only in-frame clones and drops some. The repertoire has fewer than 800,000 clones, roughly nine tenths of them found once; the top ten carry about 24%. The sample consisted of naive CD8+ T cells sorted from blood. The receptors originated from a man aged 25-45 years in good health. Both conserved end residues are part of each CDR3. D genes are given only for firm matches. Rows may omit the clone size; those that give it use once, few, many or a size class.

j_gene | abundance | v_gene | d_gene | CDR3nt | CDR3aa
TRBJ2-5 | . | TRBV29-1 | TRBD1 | TGCAGCGTTGAGATGAGGGGGCAGCAAGAGACCCAGTACTTC | CSVEMRGQQETQYF
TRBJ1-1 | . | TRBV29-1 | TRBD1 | TGCAGCGTTGCCCGATTGACAGGGCTGAACACTGAAGCTTTCTTT | CSVARLTGLNTEAFF
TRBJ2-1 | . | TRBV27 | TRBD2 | TGTGCCAGCAGTTTACTGAGGGAGCGGACTAGTGAGCAGTTCTTC | CASSLLRERTSEQFF
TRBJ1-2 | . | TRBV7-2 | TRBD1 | TGTGCCAGCAGCTCTAACAGGGGAGTTAATGGCTACACCTTC | CASSSNRGVNGYTF
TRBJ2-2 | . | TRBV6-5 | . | TGTGCCAGCAGCCCCGTTCAAGACGGGGAGCTGTTTTTT | CASSPVQDGELFF
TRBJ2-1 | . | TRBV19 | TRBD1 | TGTGCCAGTAGTCTCGGCCCCGGGACAGCCTCCTACAATGAGCAGTTCTTC | CASSLGPGTASYNEQFF
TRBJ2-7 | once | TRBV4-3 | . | TGCGCCAGCAGCCCCCGAGAGGGGGCCTACGAGCAGTACTTC | CASSPREGAYEQYF
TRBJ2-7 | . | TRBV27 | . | TGTGCCAGCAGACGTTTCGGACAAGCCTACGAGCAGTACTTC | CASRRFGQAYEQYF
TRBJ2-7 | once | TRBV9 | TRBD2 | TGTGCCAGCAGCGTGGACACCGGGACTAGGATCTACGAGCAGTACTTC | CASSVDTGTRIYEQYF
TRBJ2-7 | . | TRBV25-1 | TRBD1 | TGTGCCAGCAGTGCGTTGTGGACAGGGACCGAGCAGTACTTC | CASSALWTGTEQYF
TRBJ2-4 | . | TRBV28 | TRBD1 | TGTGCCAGCAGCTACAAGTCAGGACAGGGGGACCCACACTGCTTC | CASSYKSGQGDPHCF
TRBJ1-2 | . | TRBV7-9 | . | TGTGCCAGCAGGAAGGGGGTCACTAACTATGGCTACACCTTC | CASRKGVTNYGYTF
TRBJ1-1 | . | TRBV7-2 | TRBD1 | TGTGCCAGCAGCGCCCCGGACAGGCTGAACACTGAAGCTTTCTTT | CASSAPDRLNTEAFF
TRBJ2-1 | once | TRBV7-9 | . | TGTGCCACGACCGCCCCCCGGGAGCAGTTCTTC | CATTAPREQFF
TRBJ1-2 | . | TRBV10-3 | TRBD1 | TGTGCCATCAGTGTAACTGAGCAGGGGGACCCTTCTAACTATGGCTACACCTTC | CAISVTEQGDPSNYGYTF
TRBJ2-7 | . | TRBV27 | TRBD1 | TGTGCCAGCGGCGACAGGGGTGGCTACGAGCAGTACTTC | CASGDRGGYEQYF
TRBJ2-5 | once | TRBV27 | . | TGTGCCAGCAGTCCGTTCCGATGGACACAAGAGACCCAGTACTTC | CASSPFRWTQETQYF
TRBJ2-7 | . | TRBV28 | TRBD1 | TGTGCCAGCAGCCACAGGGGCTCCTACGAGCAGTACTTC | CASSHRGSYEQYF
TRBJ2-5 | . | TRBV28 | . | TGTGCCAGCAGTTCCCGGGGCTTCCAAGAGACCCAGTACTTC | CASSSRGFQETQYF
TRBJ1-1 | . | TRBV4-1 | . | TGCGCCAGCAGCCTATCCAGGGGTAACCCTGAAGCTTTCTTT | CASSLSRGNPEAFF
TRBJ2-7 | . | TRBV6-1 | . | TGTGCCAGCAGTGAAGTTCCCCAGGAAGAGCAGTACTTC | CASSEVPQEEQYF
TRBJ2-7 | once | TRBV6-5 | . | TGTGCCAGCAGTTCGACCGGGGGAGGCGAGCAGTACTTC | CASSSTGGGEQYF
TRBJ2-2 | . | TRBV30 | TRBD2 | TGTGCCTGCCACGTTTACCTTTGGACTAGCGGGAGTACCGGGGAGCTGTTTTTT | CACHVYLWTSGSTGELFF
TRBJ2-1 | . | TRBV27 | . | TGTGCCAGCAGTTTGTATGGAGACCACTCCTACAATGAGCAGTTCTTC | CASSLYGDHSYNEQFF
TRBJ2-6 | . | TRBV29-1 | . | TGCAGCGTTGAAAGCTTTGGGGCCAACGTCCTGACTTTC | CSVESFGANVLTF
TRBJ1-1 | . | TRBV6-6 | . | TGTGCCAGCAGTTACTCGTTTGAGGGGGTGAACACTGAAGCTTTCTTT | CASSYSFEGVNTEAFF
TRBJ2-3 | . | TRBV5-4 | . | TGTGCCAGCAGCTTGGCTAACCCCACAGATACGCAGTATTTT | CASSLANPTDTQYF
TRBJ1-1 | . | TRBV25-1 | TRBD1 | TGTGCCAGCGGCGAAACAGGGGGGATGGCTTTCTTT | CASGETGGMAFF
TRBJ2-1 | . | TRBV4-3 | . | TGCGCCAGCAGCCAAGGGACGGGGAAGACTACCAATGAGCAGTTCTTC | CASSQGTGKTTNEQFF
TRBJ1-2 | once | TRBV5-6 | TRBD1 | TGTGCCAGCAGCAACAGGGACAGGGCGGGCGGCTACACCTTC | CASSNRDRAGGYTF
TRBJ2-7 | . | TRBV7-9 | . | TGTGCCAGCAGCTTATCTTCTGTGATCTCCTACGAGCAGTACTTC | CASSLSSVISYEQYF
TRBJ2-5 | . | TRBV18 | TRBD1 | TGTGCCACGGAGCCGCCACAGGGGGCAGAGACCCAGTACTTC | CATEPPQGAETQYF
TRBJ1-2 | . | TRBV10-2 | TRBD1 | TGCGCCAGCAGTGAGTCGTTTAGGGACAGCAACTATGGCTACACCTTC | CASSESFRDSNYGYTF